Listed below are T cell receptor beta chains from one sample, sequenced in a study of early T cells in non-severe SARS-CoV-2 infection. Each CDR3 protein gets one entry after TCRdb re-called the 5' RACE reads with MiXCR. The sample includes around 61,000 distinct CDR3 sequences, roughly 16% seen only once; the top ten take 4.1%. The sequenced sample was whole blood, obtained at baseline. The receptor set was obtained from an adult who was a healthcare worker with PCR-confirmed SARS-CoV-2 infection or an uninfected control (not recorded which). The CDR3 runs from the conserved cysteine through the conserved F or W. The D gene is left open where the match is weak. For some rows the clone size is stated as once, few or many, or as a class when expanded; others skip it.

clone size: -
J gene: TRBJ2-1
V gene: TRBV24-1
D gene: TRBD2
CDR3 protein: CATSDRKRGSSYNEQFF
CDR3 DNA: TGTGCCACCAGTGACCGGAAGCGGGGTAGCTCCTACAATGAGCAGTTCTTC

clone size: medium-sized
J gene: TRBJ2-3
V gene: TRBV6-2/TRBV6-3
D gene: TRBD2
CDR3 protein: CASSSTLAGGIDTQYF
CDR3 DNA: TGTGCCAGCAGTTCCACGCTAGCGGGAGGGATAGATACGCAGTATTTT

clone size: few
J gene: TRBJ2-7
V gene: TRBV28
D gene: TRBD1
CDR3 protein: CASNQGAYEQYF
CDR3 DNA: TGTGCCAGCAATCAGGGGGCCTACGAGCAGTACTTC

clone size: few
J gene: TRBJ2-7
V gene: TRBV11-2
D gene: -
CDR3 protein: CASSLDRQRAYEQYF
CDR3 DNA: TGTGCCAGCAGCTTAGATCGGCAGCGAGCCTACGAGCAGTACTTC

clone size: few
J gene: TRBJ2-3
V gene: TRBV12-3/TRBV12-4
D gene: -
CDR3 protein: CASSLVGGRADTQYF
CDR3 DNA: TGTGCCAGCAGTTTAGTGGGGGGGCGTGCAGATACGCAGTATTTT

clone size: few
J gene: TRBJ2-3
V gene: TRBV4-2
D gene: TRBD2
CDR3 protein: CASSQEVGRLAGVTDTQYF
CDR3 DNA: TGTGCCAGCAGCCAAGAAGTCGGGAGACTAGCGGGTGTCACAGATACGCAGTATTTT

clone size: -
J gene: TRBJ2-3
V gene: TRBV4-1
D gene: -
CDR3 protein: CASSAWTTADTQYF
CDR3 DNA: TGCGCCAGCAGCGCATGGACTACTGCAGATACGCAGTATTTT

clone size: many
J gene: TRBJ2-2
V gene: TRBV7-3
D gene: TRBD2
CDR3 protein: CASIPKNRTSGARTGELFF
CDR3 DNA: TGTGCCAGCATCCCCAAAAACCGGACTAGCGGGGCGAGGACCGGGGAGCTGTTTTTT

clone size: -
J gene: TRBJ1-1
V gene: TRBV14
D gene: -
CDR3 protein: CASSQMTAGAFF
CDR3 DNA: TGTGCCAGCAGCCAGATGACAGCTGGGGCTTTCTTT

clone size: -
J gene: TRBJ1-4
V gene: TRBV10-2
D gene: -
CDR3 protein: CASSRSEGMEKLFF
CDR3 DNA: TGCGCCAGCAGTAGGTCCGAGGGTATGGAAAAACTGTTTTTT

clone size: many
J gene: TRBJ1-1
V gene: TRBV7-8
D gene: -
CDR3 protein: CASSFDSFMNTEAFF
CDR3 DNA: TGTGCCAGCAGCTTCGACAGCTTCATGAACACTGAAGCTTTCTTT

clone size: -
J gene: TRBJ2-2
V gene: TRBV20-1
D gene: TRBD1
CDR3 protein: CSASRQGNTGELFF
CDR3 DNA: TGCAGTGCTAGTCGACAGGGTAACACCGGGGAGCTGTTTTTT

clone size: many
J gene: TRBJ1-3
V gene: TRBV13
D gene: -
CDR3 protein: CASSPRTGNSGNTIYF
CDR3 DNA: TGTGCCAGCAGCCCACGAACAGGGAACTCTGGAAACACCATATATTTT

clone size: -
J gene: TRBJ2-3
V gene: TRBV19
D gene: -
CDR3 protein: CASSGSRLTDTQYF
CDR3 DNA: TGTGCCAGTAGTGGTAGTAGGTTGACAGATACCCAGTATTTT

clone size: few
J gene: TRBJ2-5
V gene: TRBV29-1
D gene: -
CDR3 protein: CSGEVDQETQYF
CDR3 DNA: TGCAGCGGGGAGGTAGACCAAGAGACCCAGTACTTC

clone size: -
J gene: TRBJ1-1
V gene: TRBV6-1
D gene: -
CDR3 protein: CASSEGQLREAFF
CDR3 DNA: TGTGCCAGCAGTGAAGGGCAGCTCCGTGAAGCTTTCTTT

clone size: few
J gene: TRBJ2-7
V gene: TRBV6-1
D gene: -
CDR3 protein: CASSEALGGVYEQYF
CDR3 DNA: TGTGCCAGCAGTGAAGCGCTTGGGGGTGTCTACGAGCAGTACTTC

clone size: -
J gene: TRBJ1-1
V gene: TRBV27
D gene: TRBD1
CDR3 protein: CASRYRGRGTEAFF
CDR3 DNA: TGTGCCAGCAGATACAGGGGGCGAGGGACTGAAGCTTTCTTT

clone size: medium-sized
J gene: TRBJ2-2
V gene: TRBV5-1
D gene: -
CDR3 protein: CASSLTYREPNTGELFF
CDR3 DNA: TGCGCCAGCAGCTTAACTTACAGGGAGCCTAACACCGGGGAGCTGTTTTTT

clone size: -
J gene: TRBJ1-1
V gene: TRBV7-8
D gene: -
CDR3 protein: CASSLVQAMEAFF
CDR3 DNA: TGTGCCAGCAGCTTAGTACAGGCGATGGAGGCTTTCTTT

clone size: few
J gene: TRBJ2-3
V gene: TRBV2
D gene: TRBD2
CDR3 protein: CASQTGTSGTDTQYF
CDR3 DNA: TGTGCCAGCCAGACGGGGACTAGCGGGACAGATACGCAGTATTTT

clone size: many
J gene: TRBJ1-1
V gene: TRBV18
D gene: -
CDR3 protein: CASSPENTEAFF
CDR3 DNA: TGTGCCAGCTCACCAGAGAACACTGAAGCTTTCTTT

clone size: -
J gene: TRBJ1-2
V gene: TRBV28
D gene: -
CDR3 protein: CASSLDPTGRGNYGYTF
CDR3 DNA: TGTGCCAGCAGTTTAGACCCGACGGGTAGGGGAAACTATGGCTACACCTTC

clone size: few
J gene: TRBJ2-5
V gene: TRBV7-2
D gene: -
CDR3 protein: CASGKGGLGTQYF
CDR3 DNA: TGTGCCAGCGGGAAAGGGGGGCTGGGGACCCAGTACTTC

clone size: -
J gene: TRBJ2-1
V gene: TRBV4-1
D gene: -
CDR3 protein: CASSQAGAGFNEQFF
CDR3 DNA: TGCGCCAGCAGCCAAGCTGGGGCTGGTTTCAATGAGCAGTTCTTC

clone size: many
J gene: TRBJ2-7
V gene: TRBV7-2
D gene: TRBD2
CDR3 protein: CASSLVAGSYGAEQYF
CDR3 DNA: TGTGCCAGCAGCTTAGTAGCGGGATCTTACGGTGCCGAGCAGTACTTC

clone size: -
J gene: TRBJ2-4
V gene: TRBV5-1
D gene: TRBD1
CDR3 protein: CASSVDRVDIQYF
CDR3 DNA: TGCGCCAGCAGCGTGGACAGGGTTGACATTCAGTACTTC

clone size: -
J gene: TRBJ2-2
V gene: TRBV7-3
D gene: -
CDR3 protein: CASSLNSFTGELFF
CDR3 DNA: TGTGCCAGCAGCTTAAACAGTTTCACCGGGGAGCTGTTTTTT

clone size: many
J gene: TRBJ2-3
V gene: TRBV18
D gene: -
CDR3 protein: CASSPLGLSYPDTQYF
CDR3 DNA: TGTGCCAGCTCACCGCTGGGACTCAGTTATCCGGATACGCAGTATTTT

clone size: many
J gene: TRBJ2-1
V gene: TRBV20-1
D gene: TRBD2
CDR3 protein: CSVAGEFF
CDR3 DNA: TGCAGTGTGGCGGGGGAGTTCTTC

clone size: -
J gene: TRBJ2-6
V gene: TRBV2
D gene: TRBD2
CDR3 protein: CASSEAGAGGNPSGANVLTF
CDR3 DNA: TGTGCCAGCAGTGAAGCGGGAGCGGGAGGGAACCCCTCTGGGGCCAACGTCCTGACTTTC

clone size: -
J gene: TRBJ1-1
V gene: TRBV12-3/TRBV12-4
D gene: -
CDR3 protein: CASSFQVSNTEAFF
CDR3 DNA: TGTGCCAGCAGTTTCCAGGTTTCGAACACTGAAGCTTTCTTT

clone size: few
J gene: TRBJ2-7
V gene: TRBV6-5
D gene: TRBD1
CDR3 protein: CASSITGTGAYEQYF
CDR3 DNA: TGTGCCAGCAGCATCACCGGGACAGGGGCCTACGAGCAGTACTTC

clone size: -
J gene: TRBJ2-3
V gene: TRBV18
D gene: -
CDR3 protein: CASSLDQVTDTQYF
CDR3 DNA: TGTGCCAGCTCTCTGGATCAGGTAACAGATACGCAGTATTTT

clone size: few
J gene: TRBJ1-1
V gene: TRBV20-1
D gene: -
CDR3 protein: CSARDQNRVAEAFF
CDR3 DNA: TGCAGTGCTAGAGATCAGAACAGGGTGGCTGAAGCTTTCTTT

clone size: -
J gene: TRBJ1-2
V gene: TRBV7-2
D gene: -
CDR3 protein: CASGMVRRAYGYTF
CDR3 DNA: TGTGCCAGCGGCATGGTCAGAAGGGCCTATGGCTACACCTTC

clone size: -
J gene: TRBJ1-4
V gene: TRBV20-1
D gene: TRBD1
CDR3 protein: CSARGQGTNEKLFF
CDR3 DNA: TGCAGTGCTAGGGGACAGGGGACTAATGAAAAACTGTTTTTT